Listed below are T cell receptor beta chains from one sample, sequenced in a study of blood T cell repertoires in COVID-19. Clones were read by immunoSEQ multiplex PCR, and TCRdb kept only the in-frame ones, dropping some. This table holds under 300,000 clones, more than 80% found once. The sample consisted of PBMCs or T cells enriched from blood (not recorded which). The receptors here all came from a woman younger than 30 who had recovered from COVID-19. CDR3s include the opening cysteine and the closing phenylalanine or tryptophan. Fields, in order: J gene, V gene, D gene, clone size, CDR3 DNA, CDR3 protein. D genes are given only for firm matches. Clone sizes are given selectively: once, few, many, or a class where the clone is expanded.

j_gene: TRBJ1-1; v_gene: TRBV2; d_gene: -; abundance: -; CDR3nt: TGTGCCAGCAGACCCCGGGGAACTGAAGCTTTCTTT; CDR3aa: CASRPRGTEAFF
j_gene: TRBJ1-4; v_gene: TRBV30; d_gene: -; abundance: -; CDR3nt: TGTGCCTGGAGTCCCATAGCTCCTGTTAATGAAAAACTGTTTTTT; CDR3aa: CAWSPIAPVNEKLFF
j_gene: TRBJ1-6; v_gene: TRBV19; d_gene: -; abundance: -; CDR3nt: TGTGCCAGTAGTGTACAGGGATCATCGTCTCCCCTCCACTTT; CDR3aa: CASSVQGSSSPLHF
j_gene: TRBJ2-7; v_gene: TRBV7-9; d_gene: TRBD2; abundance: -; CDR3nt: TGTGCCAGCAGCGGAGCCGGGACTAGGAGCTCCTACGAGCAGTACTTC; CDR3aa: CASSGAGTRSSYEQYF
j_gene: TRBJ2-4; v_gene: TRBV27; d_gene: TRBD2; abundance: -; CDR3nt: TGTGCCAGCAGCACTCGGGGGGAGAACATTCAGTACTTC; CDR3aa: CASSTRGENIQYF
j_gene: TRBJ2-3; v_gene: TRBV5-6; d_gene: -; abundance: -; CDR3nt: TGTGCCAGCAGCTTGTTAACGGGGGTCGCAGATACGCAGTATTTT; CDR3aa: CASSLLTGVADTQYF
j_gene: TRBJ2-7; v_gene: TRBV5-1; d_gene: TRBD1; abundance: few; CDR3nt: TGCGCCAGCAGCCCCACTGGGACAGGGGGCTACGAGCAGTACTTC; CDR3aa: CASSPTGTGGYEQYF
j_gene: TRBJ1-5; v_gene: TRBV18; d_gene: -; abundance: -; CDR3nt: TGTGCCAGCTCACCAGGGAGGGGGAGCAATCAGCCCCAGCATTTT; CDR3aa: CASSPGRGSNQPQHF
j_gene: TRBJ2-7; v_gene: TRBV5-6; d_gene: -; abundance: -; CDR3nt: TGTGCCAGCAGCTTTGGACAACTCCCATCCTACGAGCAGTACTTC; CDR3aa: CASSFGQLPSYEQYF
j_gene: TRBJ2-7; v_gene: TRBV6-5; d_gene: TRBD2; abundance: -; CDR3nt: TGTGCCAGCACCCAGGGGGGGACTAGCGACTACGAGCAGTACTTC; CDR3aa: CASTQGGTSDYEQYF
j_gene: TRBJ2-3; v_gene: TRBV2; d_gene: TRBD2; abundance: -; CDR3nt: TGTGCCAGCAGTAGTAGCGGGGCTAGCACAGATACGCAGTATTTT; CDR3aa: CASSSSGASTDTQYF
j_gene: TRBJ1-2; v_gene: TRBV10-3; d_gene: TRBD1; abundance: -; CDR3nt: TGTGCCATCAGTGAGTCCGCAGGGGGCGTTGGTGGCTACACCTTC; CDR3aa: CAISESAGGVGGYTF
j_gene: TRBJ1-1; v_gene: TRBV6-6; d_gene: -; abundance: -; CDR3nt: TGTGCCACCAAACGTCAGGGGATGAACACTGAAGCTTTCTTT; CDR3aa: CATKRQGMNTEAFF
j_gene: TRBJ1-2; v_gene: TRBV19; d_gene: -; abundance: -; CDR3nt: TGTGCCAGTACCTCACGGGGGGGAAGCGACTATGGCTACACCTTC; CDR3aa: CASTSRGGSDYGYTF
j_gene: TRBJ2-7; v_gene: TRBV6-5; d_gene: -; abundance: once; CDR3nt: TGTGCCAGCAGTTACGTGGTAAACGGCGAGCAGTACTTC; CDR3aa: CASSYVVNGEQYF
j_gene: TRBJ1-2; v_gene: TRBV27; d_gene: TRBD1; abundance: -; CDR3nt: TGTGCCAGCAGTTTAGGGACAGGGGTTGATGGCTACACCTTC; CDR3aa: CASSLGTGVDGYTF
j_gene: TRBJ2-5; v_gene: TRBV7-9; d_gene: TRBD2; abundance: -; CDR3nt: TGTGCCAGCAGCTTAGGTAGCGGGGGAGAGACCCAGTACTTC; CDR3aa: CASSLGSGGETQYF
j_gene: TRBJ1-6; v_gene: TRBV5-1; d_gene: TRBD1; abundance: -; CDR3nt: TGCGCCAGCAGCTACTCCGGGACAGGGAATCAACCCCTCCACTTT; CDR3aa: CASSYSGTGNQPLHF
j_gene: TRBJ2-3; v_gene: TRBV5-4; d_gene: TRBD1; abundance: -; CDR3nt: TGTGCCAGCAGCGTGCGACAGGGAAGGACAGATACGCAGTATTTT; CDR3aa: CASSVRQGRTDTQYF
j_gene: TRBJ2-5; v_gene: TRBV4-2; d_gene: TRBD2; abundance: -; CDR3nt: TGTGCCAGCAGCCAAACGAGCGGGGGGGCAAAGACCCAGTACTTC; CDR3aa: CASSQTSGGAKTQYF
j_gene: TRBJ1-2; v_gene: TRBV6-1; d_gene: -; abundance: -; CDR3nt: TGTGCCAGCAGTGAAGCGGCCGCGGGGGGGGATGGCTACACCTTC; CDR3aa: CASSEAAAGGDGYTF
j_gene: TRBJ1-1; v_gene: TRBV10-2; d_gene: TRBD1; abundance: once; CDR3nt: TGCGCCAGCAGCGACCGGACAGGGGCGATGAACACTGAAGCTTTCTTT; CDR3aa: CASSDRTGAMNTEAFF
j_gene: TRBJ2-1; v_gene: TRBV28; d_gene: TRBD2; abundance: -; CDR3nt: TGTGCCAGCAAAGCGGGGGGGCGTTTACATGAGCAGTTCTTC; CDR3aa: CASKAGGRLHEQFF